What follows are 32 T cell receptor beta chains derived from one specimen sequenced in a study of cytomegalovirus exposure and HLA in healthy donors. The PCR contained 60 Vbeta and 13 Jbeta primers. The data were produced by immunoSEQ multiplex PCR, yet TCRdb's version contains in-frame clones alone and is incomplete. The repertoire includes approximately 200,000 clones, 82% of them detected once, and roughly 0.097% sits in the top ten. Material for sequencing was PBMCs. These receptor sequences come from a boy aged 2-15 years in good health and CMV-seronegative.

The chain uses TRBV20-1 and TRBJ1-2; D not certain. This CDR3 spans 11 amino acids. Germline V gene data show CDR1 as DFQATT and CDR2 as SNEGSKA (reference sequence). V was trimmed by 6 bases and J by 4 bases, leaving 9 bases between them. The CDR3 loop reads CSAARVYGYTF. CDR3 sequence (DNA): TGCAGTGCCGCGCGGGTCTATGGCTACACCTTC.

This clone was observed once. The CDR3 coding sequence is TGTGCCAGCAGCTTCGGAGGGGCTAACTATGGCTACACCTTC. Translation gives CASSFGGANYGYTF. V gene TRBV7-9 combines with J gene TRBJ1-2; tentative D call: TRBD1 (5 bases). The germline V and J ends were trimmed by 3 bases and 0 bases, with 8 bases remaining between them. Germline assignment: CDR1 SEHNR and CDR2 FQNEAQ (reference sequence). There are 14 residues in the CDR3.

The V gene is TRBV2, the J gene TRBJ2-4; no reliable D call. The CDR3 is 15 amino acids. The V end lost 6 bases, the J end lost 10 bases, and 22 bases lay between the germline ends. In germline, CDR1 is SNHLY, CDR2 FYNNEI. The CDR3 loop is CASSDGSTVLTIQYF. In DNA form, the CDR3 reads TGTGCCAGCAGCGATGGATCGACTGTCCTGACGATTCAGTACTTC.

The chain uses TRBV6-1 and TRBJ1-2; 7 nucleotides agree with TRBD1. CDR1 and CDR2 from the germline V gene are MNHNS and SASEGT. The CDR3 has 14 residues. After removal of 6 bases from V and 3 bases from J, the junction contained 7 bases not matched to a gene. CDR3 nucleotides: TGTGCCAGCAGCGACTTCCAGGGGGACTATGGCTACACCTTC. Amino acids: CASSDFQGDYGYTF.

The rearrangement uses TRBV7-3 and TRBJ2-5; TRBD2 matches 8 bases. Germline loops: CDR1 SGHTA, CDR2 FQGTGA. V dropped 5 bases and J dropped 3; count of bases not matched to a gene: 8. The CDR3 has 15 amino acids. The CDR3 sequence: CASSQSGLGEETQYF. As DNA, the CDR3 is TGTGCCAGCAGCCAATCGGGACTAGGGGAAGAGACCCAGTACTTC.

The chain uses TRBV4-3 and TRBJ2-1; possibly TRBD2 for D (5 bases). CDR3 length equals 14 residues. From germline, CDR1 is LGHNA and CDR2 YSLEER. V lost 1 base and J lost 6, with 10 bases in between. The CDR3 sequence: CASSQVPGSNEQFF. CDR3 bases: TGCGCCAGCAGCCAAGTACCGGGGTCCAATGAGCAGTTCTTC.

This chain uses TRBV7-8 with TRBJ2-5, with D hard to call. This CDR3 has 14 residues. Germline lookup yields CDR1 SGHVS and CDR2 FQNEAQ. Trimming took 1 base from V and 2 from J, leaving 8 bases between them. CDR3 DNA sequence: TGTGCCAGCAGCTTAGAACCAACACAAGAGACCCAGTACTTC. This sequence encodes CASSLEPTQETQYF.

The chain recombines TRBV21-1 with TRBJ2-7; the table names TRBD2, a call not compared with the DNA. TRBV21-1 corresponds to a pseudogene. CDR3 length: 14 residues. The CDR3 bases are TGTGCCAGCAGCAAATTGGAGGTAGCCTACGAGCAGTACTTC. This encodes CASSKLEVAYEQYF.

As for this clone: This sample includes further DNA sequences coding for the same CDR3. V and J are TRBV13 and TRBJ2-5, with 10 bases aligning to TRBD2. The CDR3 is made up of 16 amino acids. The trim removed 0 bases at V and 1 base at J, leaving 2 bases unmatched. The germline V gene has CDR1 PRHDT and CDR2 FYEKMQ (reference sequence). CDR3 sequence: CASSLGLAGAQETQYF. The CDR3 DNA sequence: TGTGCCAGCAGCTTAGGGCTAGCGGGGGCCCAAGAGACCCAGTACTTC.

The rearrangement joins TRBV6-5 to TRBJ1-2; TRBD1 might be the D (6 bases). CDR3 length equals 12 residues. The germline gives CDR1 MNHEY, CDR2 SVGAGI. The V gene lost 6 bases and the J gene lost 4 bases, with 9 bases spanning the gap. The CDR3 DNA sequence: TGTGCCAGCAGAGGGGGTCTCTATGGCTACACCTTC. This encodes CASRGGLYGYTF.

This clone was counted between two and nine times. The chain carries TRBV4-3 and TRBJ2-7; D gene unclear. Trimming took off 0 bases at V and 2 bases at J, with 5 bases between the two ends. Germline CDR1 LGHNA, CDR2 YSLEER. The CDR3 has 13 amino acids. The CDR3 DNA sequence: TGCGCCAGCAGCCAAGATTTCACCTACGAGCAGTACTTC. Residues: CASSQDFTYEQYF.

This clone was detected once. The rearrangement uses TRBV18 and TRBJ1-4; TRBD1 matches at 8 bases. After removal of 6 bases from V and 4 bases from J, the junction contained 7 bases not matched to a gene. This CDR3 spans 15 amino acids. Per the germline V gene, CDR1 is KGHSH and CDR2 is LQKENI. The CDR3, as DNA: TGTGCCAGCTCGGACCGGGACAGGCATAATGAAAAACTGTTTTTT. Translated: CASSDRDRHNEKLFF. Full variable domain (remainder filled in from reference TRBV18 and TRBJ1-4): NAGVMQNPRHLVRRRGQEARLRCSPMKGHSHVYWYRQLPEEGLKFMVYLQKENIIDESGMPKERFSAEFPKEGPSILRIQQVVRGDSAAYFCASSDRDRHNEKLFFGSGTQLSVL.

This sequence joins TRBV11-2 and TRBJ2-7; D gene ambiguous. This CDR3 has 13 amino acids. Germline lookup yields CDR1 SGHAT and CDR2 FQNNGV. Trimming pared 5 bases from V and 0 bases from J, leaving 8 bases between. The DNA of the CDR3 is TGTGCCAGCAGCCCTAATAGCTCCTACGAGCAGTACTTC. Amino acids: CASSPNSSYEQYF.

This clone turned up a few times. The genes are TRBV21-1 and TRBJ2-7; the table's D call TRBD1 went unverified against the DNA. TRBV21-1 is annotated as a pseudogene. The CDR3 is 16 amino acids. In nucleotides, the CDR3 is TGTGCCAGCAGCAAAGGAGGGGGACACAGCACCTACGAGCAGTACTTC. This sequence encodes CASSKGGGHSTYEQYF.

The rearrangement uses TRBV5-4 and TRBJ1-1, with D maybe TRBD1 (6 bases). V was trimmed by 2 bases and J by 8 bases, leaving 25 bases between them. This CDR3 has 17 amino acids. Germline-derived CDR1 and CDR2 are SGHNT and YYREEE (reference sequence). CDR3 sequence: CASSLSLSTDRRVEAFF. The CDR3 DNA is TGTGCCAGCAGCTTATCCCTATCGACCGACAGGCGAGTAGAAGCTTTCTTT.

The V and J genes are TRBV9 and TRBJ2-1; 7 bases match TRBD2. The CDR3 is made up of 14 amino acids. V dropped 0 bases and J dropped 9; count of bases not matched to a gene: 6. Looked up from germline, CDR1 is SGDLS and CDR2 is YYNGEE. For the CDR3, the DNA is TGTGCCAGCAGCGTAGGACCGGGGGGAGGTGAGCAGTTCTTC. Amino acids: CASSVGPGGGEQFF.

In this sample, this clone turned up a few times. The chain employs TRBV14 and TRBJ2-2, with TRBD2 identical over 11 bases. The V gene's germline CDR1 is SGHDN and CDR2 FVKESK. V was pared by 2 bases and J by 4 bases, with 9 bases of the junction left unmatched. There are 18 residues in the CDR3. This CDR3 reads CASSQLTGTSGPTGELFF. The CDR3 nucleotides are TGTGCCAGCAGCCAACTCACTGGGACTAGCGGTCCCACCGGGGAGCTGTTTTTT.

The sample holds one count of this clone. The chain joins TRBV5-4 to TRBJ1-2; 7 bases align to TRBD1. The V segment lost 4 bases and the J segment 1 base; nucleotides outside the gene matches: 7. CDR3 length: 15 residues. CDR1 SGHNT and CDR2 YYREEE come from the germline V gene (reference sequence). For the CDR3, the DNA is TGTGCCAGCAGCCCCGGGACAGCTAATAACTATGGCTACACCTTC. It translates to CASSPGTANNYGYTF.

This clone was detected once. This chain's CDR3 is CAIRGQGNEQYF. In DNA form, the CDR3 reads TGTGCCATCAGGGGGCAGGGGAACGAGCAGTACTTC. The J gene is TRBJ2-7, the V gene TRBV10-3; TRBD1 might be the D (6 bases). The CDR3 runs 12 residues. Germline assignment: CDR1 ENHRY and CDR2 SYGVKD. Trimming removed 6 bases at V and 5 bases at J, with 11 bases between.

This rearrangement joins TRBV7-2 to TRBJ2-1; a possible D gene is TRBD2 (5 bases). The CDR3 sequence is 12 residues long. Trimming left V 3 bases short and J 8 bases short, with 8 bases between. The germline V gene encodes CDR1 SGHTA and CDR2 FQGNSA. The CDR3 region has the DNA TGTGCCAGCAGCTTTCGGGGAGATGAGCAGTTCTTC. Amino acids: CASSFRGDEQFF.

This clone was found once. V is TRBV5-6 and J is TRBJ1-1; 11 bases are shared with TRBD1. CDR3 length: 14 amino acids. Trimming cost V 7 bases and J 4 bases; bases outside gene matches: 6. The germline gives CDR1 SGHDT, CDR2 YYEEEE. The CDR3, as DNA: TGTGCCAGCCGAACCGGGACAGGGGGCACTGAAGCTTTCTTT. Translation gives CASRTGTGGTEAFF.

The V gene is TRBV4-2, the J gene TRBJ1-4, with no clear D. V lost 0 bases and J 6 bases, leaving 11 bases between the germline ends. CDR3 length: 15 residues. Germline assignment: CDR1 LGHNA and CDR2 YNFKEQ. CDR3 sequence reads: CASSQEVGWYEKLFF. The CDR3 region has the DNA TGTGCCAGCAGCCAAGAAGTGGGCTGGTATGAAAAACTGTTTTTT.

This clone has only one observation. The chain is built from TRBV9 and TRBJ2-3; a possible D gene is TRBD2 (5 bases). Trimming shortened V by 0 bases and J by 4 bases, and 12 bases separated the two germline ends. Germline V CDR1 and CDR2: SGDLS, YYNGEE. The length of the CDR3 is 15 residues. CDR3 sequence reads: CASSVAPLEADTQYF. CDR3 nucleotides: TGTGCCAGCAGCGTAGCCCCCCTGGAGGCAGATACGCAGTATTTT.

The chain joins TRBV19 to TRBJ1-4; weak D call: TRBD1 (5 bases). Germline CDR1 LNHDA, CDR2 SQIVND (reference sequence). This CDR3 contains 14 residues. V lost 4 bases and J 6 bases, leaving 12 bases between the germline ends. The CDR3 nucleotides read TGTGCCAGTAGTAGGACACTGATGGATGAAAAACTGTTTTTT. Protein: CASSRTLMDEKLFF.

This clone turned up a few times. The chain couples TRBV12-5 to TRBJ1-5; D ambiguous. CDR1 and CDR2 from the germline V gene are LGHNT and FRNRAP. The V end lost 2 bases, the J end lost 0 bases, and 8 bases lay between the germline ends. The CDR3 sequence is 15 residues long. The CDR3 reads CASGLSGYSNQPQHF. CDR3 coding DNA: TGTGCTAGTGGTTTGTCAGGTTATAGCAATCAGCCCCAGCATTTT.

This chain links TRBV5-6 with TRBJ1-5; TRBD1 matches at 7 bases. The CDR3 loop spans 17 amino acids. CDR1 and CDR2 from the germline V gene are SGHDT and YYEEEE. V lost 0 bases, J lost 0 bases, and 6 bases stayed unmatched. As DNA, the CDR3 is TGTGCCAGCAGCTTGGCTTCGGGACAGTATAGCAATCAGCCCCAGCATTTT. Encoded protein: CASSLASGQYSNQPQHF.

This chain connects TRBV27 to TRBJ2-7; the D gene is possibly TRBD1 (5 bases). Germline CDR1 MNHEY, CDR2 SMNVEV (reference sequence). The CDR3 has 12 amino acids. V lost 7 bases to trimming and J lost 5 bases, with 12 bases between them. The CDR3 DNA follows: TGTGCCAGCAAAGGGGCTGAGAACGAGCAGTACTTC. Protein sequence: CASKGAENEQYF.

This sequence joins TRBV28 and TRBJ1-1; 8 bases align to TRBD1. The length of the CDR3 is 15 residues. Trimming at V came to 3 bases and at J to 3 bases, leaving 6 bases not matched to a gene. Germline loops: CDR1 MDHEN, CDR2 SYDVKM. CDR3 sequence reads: CASSFLDRVDTEAFF. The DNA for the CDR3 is TGTGCCAGCAGTTTTCTGGACAGGGTGGACACTGAAGCTTTCTTT.

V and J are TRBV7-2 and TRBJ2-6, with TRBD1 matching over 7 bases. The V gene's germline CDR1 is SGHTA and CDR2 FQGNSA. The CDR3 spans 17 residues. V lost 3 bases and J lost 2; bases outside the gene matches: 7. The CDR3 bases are TGTGCCAGCAGCTTGCGACAGGGCTTGGCTGGGGCCAACGTCCTGACTTTC. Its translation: CASSLRQGLAGANVLTF.

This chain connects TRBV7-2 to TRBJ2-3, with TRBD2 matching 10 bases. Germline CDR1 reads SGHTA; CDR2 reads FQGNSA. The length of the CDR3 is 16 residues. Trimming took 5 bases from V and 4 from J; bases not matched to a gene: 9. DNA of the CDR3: TGTGCCAGCAGCCTGCTAGCTAGCGGGGGCGCAGATACGCAGTATTTT. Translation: CASSLLASGGADTQYF.

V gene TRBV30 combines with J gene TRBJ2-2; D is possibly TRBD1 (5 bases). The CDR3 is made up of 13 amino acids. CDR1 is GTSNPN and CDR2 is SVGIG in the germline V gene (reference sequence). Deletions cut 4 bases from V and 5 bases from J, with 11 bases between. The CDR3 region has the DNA TGTGCCTGGACAGGGCCACTAACCGGGGAGCTGTTTTTT. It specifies CAWTGPLTGELFF.

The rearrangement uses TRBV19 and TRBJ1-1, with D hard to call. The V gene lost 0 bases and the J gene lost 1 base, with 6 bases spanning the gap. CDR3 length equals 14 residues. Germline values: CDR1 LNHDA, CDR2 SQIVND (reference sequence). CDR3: CASSIDRENTEAFF. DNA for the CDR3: TGTGCCAGTAGTATAGATCGAGAGAACACTGAAGCTTTCTTT.